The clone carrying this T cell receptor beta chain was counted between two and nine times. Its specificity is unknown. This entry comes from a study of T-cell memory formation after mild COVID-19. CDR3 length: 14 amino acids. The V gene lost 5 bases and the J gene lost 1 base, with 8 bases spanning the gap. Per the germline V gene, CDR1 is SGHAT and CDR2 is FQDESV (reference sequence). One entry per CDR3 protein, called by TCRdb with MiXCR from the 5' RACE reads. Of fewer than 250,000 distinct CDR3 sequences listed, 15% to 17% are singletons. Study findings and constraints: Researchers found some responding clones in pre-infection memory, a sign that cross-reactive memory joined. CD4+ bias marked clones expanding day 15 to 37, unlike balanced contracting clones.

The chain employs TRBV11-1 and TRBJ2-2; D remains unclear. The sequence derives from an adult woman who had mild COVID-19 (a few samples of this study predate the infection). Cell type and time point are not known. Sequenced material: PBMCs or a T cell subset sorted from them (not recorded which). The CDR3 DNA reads TGTGCCAGCAGCCCGGTAGTGAACACCGGGGAGCTGTTTTTT. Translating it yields CASSPVVNTGELFF.